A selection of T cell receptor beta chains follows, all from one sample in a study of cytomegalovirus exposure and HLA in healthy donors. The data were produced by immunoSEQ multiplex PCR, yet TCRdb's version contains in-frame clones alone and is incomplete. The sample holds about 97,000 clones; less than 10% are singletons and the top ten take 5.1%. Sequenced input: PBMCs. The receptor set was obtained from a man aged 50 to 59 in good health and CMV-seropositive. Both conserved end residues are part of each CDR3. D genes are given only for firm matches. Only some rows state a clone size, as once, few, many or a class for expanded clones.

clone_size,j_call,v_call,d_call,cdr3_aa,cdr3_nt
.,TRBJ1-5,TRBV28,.,CASSAGLLLNQPQHF,TGTGCCAGCAGCGCGGGCCTTTTATTGAATCAGCCCCAGCATTTT
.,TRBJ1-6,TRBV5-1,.,CASSLGGGSPLHF,TGTGCCAGCAGCCTAGGCGGGGGTTCACCCCTCCACTTT
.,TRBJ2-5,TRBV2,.,CASQSGETQYF,TGTGCCAGCCAATCAGGGGAGACCCAGTACTTC
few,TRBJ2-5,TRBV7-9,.,CASSLQLGQETQYF,TGTGCCAGCAGCTTACAACTAGGGCAAGAGACCCAGTACTTC
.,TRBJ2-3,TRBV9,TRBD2,CASSAPVGTSGSADTQYF,TGTGCCAGCAGCGCACCGGTAGGGACTAGCGGGAGTGCAGATACGCAGTATTTT
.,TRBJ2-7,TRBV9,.,CASSVDSGEQYF,TGTGCCAGCAGCGTGGATTCAGGGGAGCAGTACTTC
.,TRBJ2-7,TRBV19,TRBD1,CASSIEDRGLYEQYF,TGTGCCAGTAGTATAGAGGACAGGGGGCTTTACGAGCAGTACTTC
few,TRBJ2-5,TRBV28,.,CASSLRDSIQETQYF,TGTGCCAGCAGTTTGCGGGACAGCATTCAAGAGACCCAGTACTTC
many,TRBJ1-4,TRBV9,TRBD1,CASSVGQGTYEKLFF,TGTGCCAGCAGCGTAGGACAGGGCACGTATGAAAAACTGTTTTTT
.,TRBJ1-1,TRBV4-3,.,CASSPSRYWRSEAFF,TGCGCCAGCAGCCCCTCGAGGTATTGGAGGTCTGAAGCTTTCTTT
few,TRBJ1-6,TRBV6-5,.,CASRWGGDSGSPLHF,TGTGCCAGCAGATGGGGCGGAGATTCCGGTTCACCCCTCCACTTT
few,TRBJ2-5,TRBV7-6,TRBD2,CASSWGLAEETQYF,TGTGCCAGCAGTTGGGGACTAGCGGAAGAGACCCAGTACTTC
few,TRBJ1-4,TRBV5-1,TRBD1,CASSLSGTGGEKLFF,TGCGCCAGCAGCTTATCCGGGACAGGGGGTGAAAAACTGTTTTTT
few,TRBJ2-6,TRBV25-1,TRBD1,CASSQDRVGSGANVLTF,TGTGCCAGCAGTCAGGACAGGGTTGGCTCTGGGGCCAACGTCCTGACTTTC
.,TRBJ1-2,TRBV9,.,CASSGGMYGYTF,TGTGCCAGCAGCGGAGGGATGTATGGCTACACCTTC
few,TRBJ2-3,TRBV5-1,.,CASSLLVSTDTQYF,TGCGCCAGCAGCTTACTAGTTTCCACAGATACGCAGTATTTT
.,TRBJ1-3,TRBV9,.,CASSVEPRDTIYF,TGTGCCAGCAGCGTAGAACCCCGAGACACCATATATTTT
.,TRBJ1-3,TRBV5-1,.,CASSLGSPSGSGNTIYF,TGCGCCAGCAGCTTGGGAAGTCCCTCCGGCTCTGGAAACACCATATATTTT
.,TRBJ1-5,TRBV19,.,CASSIPTQPQHF,TGTGCCAGTAGTATTCCAACACAGCCCCAGCATTTT
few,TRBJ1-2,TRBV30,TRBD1,CAWSDRGHGYTF,TGTGCCTGGAGTGACAGGGGGCATGGCTACACCTTC
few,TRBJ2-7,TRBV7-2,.,CASSLQVLSYEQYF,TGTGCCAGCAGCTTACAGGTGCTCTCCTACGAGCAGTACTTC
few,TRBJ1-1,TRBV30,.,CAWSPYTEAFF,TGTGCCTGGAGTCCCTACACTGAAGCTTTCTTT
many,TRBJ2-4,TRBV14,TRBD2,CASSPARGLAGEIAKNIQYF,TGTGCCAGCAGCCCAGCGAGGGGTCTAGCGGGTGAGATAGCCAAAAACATTCAGTACTTC
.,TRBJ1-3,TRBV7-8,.,CASSPLLGNTIYF,TGTGCCAGCAGCCCCCTCCTTGGAAACACCATATATTTT
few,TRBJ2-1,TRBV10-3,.,CAISPGLNEQFF,TGTGCCATCAGTCCGGGACTGAATGAGCAGTTCTTC
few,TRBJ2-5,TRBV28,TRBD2,CASSLAGVRPQYF,TGTGCCAGCAGTTTGGCGGGGGTACGTCCCCAGTACTTC
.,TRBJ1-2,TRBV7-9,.,CASSWGGVQGYTF,TGTGCCAGCAGCTGGGGGGGGGTGCAGGGCTACACCTTC
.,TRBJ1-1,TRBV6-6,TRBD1,CASSRPGTGAGAEAFF,TGTGCCAGCAGTCGTCCCGGGACAGGGGCCGGCGCTGAAGCTTTCTTT
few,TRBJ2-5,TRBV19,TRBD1,CASSGDRGPGETQYF,TGTGCCAGTAGTGGGGACAGGGGGCCGGGGGAGACCCAGTACTTC
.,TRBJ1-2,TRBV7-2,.,CASSLDAGLSIYGYTF,TGTGCCAGCAGCTTAGACGCAGGCCTAAGTATCTATGGCTACACCTTC
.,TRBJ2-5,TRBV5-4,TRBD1,CASSELGTGQETQYF,TGTGCCAGCAGCGAACTCGGGACAGGCCAAGAGACCCAGTACTTC
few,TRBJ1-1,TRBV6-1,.,CASIAAMNTEAFF,TGTGCCAGCATCGCGGCAATGAACACTGAAGCTTTCTTT
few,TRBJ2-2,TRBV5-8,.,CASSLWVADTGELFF,TGTGCCAGCAGCTTGTGGGTAGCCGACACCGGGGAGCTGTTTTTT
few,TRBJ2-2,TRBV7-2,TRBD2,CASSLVVASGTFTGELFF,TGTGCCAGCAGCTTAGTGGTGGCTAGCGGGACTTTCACCGGGGAGCTGTTTTTT
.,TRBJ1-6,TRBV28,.,CASVTGTHNSPLHF,TGTGCCAGCGTCACCGGGACACATAATTCACCCCTCCACTTT
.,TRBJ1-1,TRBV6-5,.,CASSSPNTEAFF,TGTGCCAGCAGTTCTCCGAACACTGAAGCTTTCTTT
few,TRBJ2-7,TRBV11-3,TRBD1,CASSSGTGNEQYF,TGTGCCAGCAGCTCCGGGACAGGGAACGAGCAGTACTTC
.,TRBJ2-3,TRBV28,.,CASSSQLYTQYF,TGTGCCAGCAGTTCTCAGTTGTATACGCAGTATTTT
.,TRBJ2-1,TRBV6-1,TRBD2,CASGRSGGGGEQFF,TGTGCCAGCGGACGAAGCGGGGGAGGAGGTGAGCAGTTCTTC
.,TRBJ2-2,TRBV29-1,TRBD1,CSAQGASGELFF,TGCAGCGCCCAGGGGGCCTCCGGGGAGCTGTTTTTT
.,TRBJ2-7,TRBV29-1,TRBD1,CSVDGDRGTYEQYF,TGCAGCGTTGATGGGGACAGGGGTACCTACGAGCAGTACTTC